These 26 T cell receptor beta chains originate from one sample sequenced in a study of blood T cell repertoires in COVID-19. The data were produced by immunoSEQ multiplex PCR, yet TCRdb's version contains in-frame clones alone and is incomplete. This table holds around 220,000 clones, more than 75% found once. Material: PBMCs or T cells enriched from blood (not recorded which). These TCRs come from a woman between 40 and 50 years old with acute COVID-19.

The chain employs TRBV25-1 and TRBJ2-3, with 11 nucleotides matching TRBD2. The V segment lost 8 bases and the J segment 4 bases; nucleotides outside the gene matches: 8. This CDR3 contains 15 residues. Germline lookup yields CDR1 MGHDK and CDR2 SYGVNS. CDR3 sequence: CASEIAGGPADTQYF. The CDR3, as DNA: TGTGCCAGCGAGATAGCGGGGGGGCCCGCAGATACGCAGTATTTT.

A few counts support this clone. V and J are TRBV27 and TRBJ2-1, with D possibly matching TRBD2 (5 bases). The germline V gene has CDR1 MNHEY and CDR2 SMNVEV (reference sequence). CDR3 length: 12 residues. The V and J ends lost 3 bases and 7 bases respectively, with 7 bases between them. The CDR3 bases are TGTGCCAGCAGTTTTTCGGGGAATGAGCAGTTCTTC. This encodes CASSFSGNEQFF.

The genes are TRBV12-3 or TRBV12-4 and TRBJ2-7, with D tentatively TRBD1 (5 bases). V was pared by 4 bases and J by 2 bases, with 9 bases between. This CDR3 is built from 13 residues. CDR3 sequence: CASSYTGTYEQYF. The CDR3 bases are TGTGCCAGCAGTTATACAGGAACCTACGAGCAGTACTTC.

This CDR3 is CASSQVGGTGETQYF. The CDR3 DNA reads TGTGCCAGCAGCCAAGTAGGCGGGACGGGAGAGACCCAGTACTTC. The V and J genes are TRBV3-1 (or the pseudogene TRBV3-2) and TRBJ2-5; perhaps TRBD2 as D (6 bases). Trimming removed 1 base from V and 4 bases from J, with 13 bases in between. Germline CDR1 LGHDT, CDR2 YNNKEL (reference sequence). This CDR3 has 15 residues.

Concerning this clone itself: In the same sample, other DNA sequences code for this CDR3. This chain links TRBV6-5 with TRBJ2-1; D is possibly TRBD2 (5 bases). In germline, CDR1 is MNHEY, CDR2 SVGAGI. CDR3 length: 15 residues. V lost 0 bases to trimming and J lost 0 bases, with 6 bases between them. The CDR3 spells CASSYSGSSYNEQFF. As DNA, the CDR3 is TGTGCCAGCAGTTACTCGGGGAGCTCCTACAATGAGCAGTTCTTC.

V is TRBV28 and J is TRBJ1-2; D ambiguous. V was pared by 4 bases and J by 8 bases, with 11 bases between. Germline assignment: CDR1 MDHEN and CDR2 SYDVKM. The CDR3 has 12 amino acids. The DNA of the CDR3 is TGTGCCAGCAGTTCGCCAGGAGGGGGCTACACCTTC. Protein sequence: CASSSPGGGYTF.

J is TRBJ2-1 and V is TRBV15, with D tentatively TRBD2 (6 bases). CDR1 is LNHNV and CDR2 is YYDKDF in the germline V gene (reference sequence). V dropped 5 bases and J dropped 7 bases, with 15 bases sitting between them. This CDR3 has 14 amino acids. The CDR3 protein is CATSYRGGLNEQFF. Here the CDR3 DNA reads TGTGCCACCAGCTATCGCGGAGGGCTAAATGAGCAGTTCTTC.

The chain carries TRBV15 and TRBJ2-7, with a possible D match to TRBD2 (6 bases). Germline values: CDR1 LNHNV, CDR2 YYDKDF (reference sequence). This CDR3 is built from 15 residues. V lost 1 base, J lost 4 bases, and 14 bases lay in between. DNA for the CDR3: TGTGCCACCAGCAGAGGGGACTCATTATCGTACGAGCAGTACTTC. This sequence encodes CATSRGDSLSYEQYF.

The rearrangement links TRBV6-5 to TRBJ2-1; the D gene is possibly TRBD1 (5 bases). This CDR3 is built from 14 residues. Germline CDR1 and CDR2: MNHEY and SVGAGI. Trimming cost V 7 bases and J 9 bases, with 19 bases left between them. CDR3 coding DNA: TGTGCCAGCAATTGGGGCAGGGTCTTTATTGAGCAGTTCTTC. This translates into CASNWGRVFIEQFF.

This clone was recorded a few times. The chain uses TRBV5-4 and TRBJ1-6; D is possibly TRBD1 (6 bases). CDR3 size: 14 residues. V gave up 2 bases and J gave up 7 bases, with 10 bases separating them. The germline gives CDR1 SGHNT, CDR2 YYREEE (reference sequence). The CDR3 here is CASSFRTENSPLHF. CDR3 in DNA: TGTGCCAGCAGCTTTAGGACAGAGAATTCACCCCTCCACTTT.

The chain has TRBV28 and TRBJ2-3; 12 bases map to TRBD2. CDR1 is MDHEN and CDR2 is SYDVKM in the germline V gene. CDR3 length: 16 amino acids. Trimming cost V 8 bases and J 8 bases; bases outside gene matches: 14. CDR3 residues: CASGLTSGGPRLTQYF. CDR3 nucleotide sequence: TGTGCCAGCGGTCTGACTAGCGGGGGCCCCCGGCTTACGCAGTATTTT. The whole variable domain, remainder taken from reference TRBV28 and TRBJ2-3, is DVKVTQSSRYLVKRTGEKVFLECVQDMDHENMFWYRQDPGLGLRLIYFSYDVKMKEKGDIPEGYSVSREKKERFSLILESASTNQTSMYLCASGLTSGGPRLTQYFGPGTRLTVL.

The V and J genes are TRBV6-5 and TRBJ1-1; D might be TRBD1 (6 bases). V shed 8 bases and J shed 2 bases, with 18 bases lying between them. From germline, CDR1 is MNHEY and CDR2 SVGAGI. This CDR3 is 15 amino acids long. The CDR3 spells CASRFSSGANTEAFF. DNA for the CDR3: TGTGCCAGCCGGTTTAGTTCAGGGGCCAACACTGAAGCTTTCTTT.

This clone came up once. CDR3 sequence reads: CASSARLAGGHRSYNEQFF. The CDR3 DNA sequence: TGTGCCAGCAGCGCCCGACTAGCGGGGGGCCACCGCTCCTACAATGAGCAGTTCTTC. The rearrangement links TRBV21-1 to TRBJ2-1; the table's D call, TRBD2, was not checked against the DNA. TRBV21-1 is listed as a pseudogene. The CDR3 is 19 amino acids.

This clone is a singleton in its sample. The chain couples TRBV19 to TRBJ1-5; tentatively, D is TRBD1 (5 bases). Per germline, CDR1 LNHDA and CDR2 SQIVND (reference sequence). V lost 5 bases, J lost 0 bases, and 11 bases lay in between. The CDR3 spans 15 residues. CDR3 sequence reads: CASSPQGNSNQPQHF. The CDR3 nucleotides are TGTGCCAGTAGTCCTCAGGGTAATAGCAATCAGCCCCAGCATTTT. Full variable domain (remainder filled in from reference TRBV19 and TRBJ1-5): DGGITQSPKYLFRKEGQNVTLSCEQNLNHDAMYWYRQDPGQGLRLIYYSQIVNDFQKGDIAEGYSVSREKKESFPLTVTSAQKNPTAFYLCASSPQGNSNQPQHFGDGTRLSIL.

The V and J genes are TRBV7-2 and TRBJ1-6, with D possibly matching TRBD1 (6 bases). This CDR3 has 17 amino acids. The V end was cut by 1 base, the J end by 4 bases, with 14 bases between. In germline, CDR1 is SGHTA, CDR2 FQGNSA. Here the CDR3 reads CASSLGTQGRYNSPLHF. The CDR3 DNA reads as TGTGCCAGCAGCTTAGGGACCCAGGGGCGTTATAATTCACCCCTCCACTTT.

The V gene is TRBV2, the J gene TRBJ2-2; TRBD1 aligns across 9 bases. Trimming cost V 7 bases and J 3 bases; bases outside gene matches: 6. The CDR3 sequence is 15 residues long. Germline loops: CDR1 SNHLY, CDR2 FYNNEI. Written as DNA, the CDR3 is TGTGCCAGCACCAGGACAGGGGCCGACACCGGGGAGCTGTTTTTT. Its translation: CASTRTGADTGELFF. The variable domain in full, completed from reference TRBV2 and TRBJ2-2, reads EPEVTQTPSHQVTQMGQEVILRCVPISNHLYFYWYRQILGQKVEFLVSFYNNEISEKSEIFDDQFSVERPDGSNFTLKIRSTKLEDSAMYFCASTRTGADTGELFFGEGSRLTVL.

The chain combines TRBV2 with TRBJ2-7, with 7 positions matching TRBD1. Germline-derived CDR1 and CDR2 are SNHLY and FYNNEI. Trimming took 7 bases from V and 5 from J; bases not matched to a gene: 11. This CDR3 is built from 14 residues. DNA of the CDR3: TGTGCCAGCACCGAGGGGAACAGGGGCCACGAGCAGTACTTC. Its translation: CASTEGNRGHEQYF.

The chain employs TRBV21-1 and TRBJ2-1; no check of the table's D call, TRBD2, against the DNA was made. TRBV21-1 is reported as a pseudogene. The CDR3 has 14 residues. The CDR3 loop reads CASSRGLPSVEQFF. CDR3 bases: TGTGCCAGCAGCAGAGGACTTCCTTCGGTTGAGCAGTTCTTC.

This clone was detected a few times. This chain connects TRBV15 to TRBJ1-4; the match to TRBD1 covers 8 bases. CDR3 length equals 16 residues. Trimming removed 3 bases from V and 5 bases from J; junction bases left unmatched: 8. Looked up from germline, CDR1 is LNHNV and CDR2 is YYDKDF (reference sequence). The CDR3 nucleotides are TGTGCCACCAGCAGTCCTGGACAGGGTAGAAATGAAAAACTGTTTTTT. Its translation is CATSSPGQGRNEKLFF.

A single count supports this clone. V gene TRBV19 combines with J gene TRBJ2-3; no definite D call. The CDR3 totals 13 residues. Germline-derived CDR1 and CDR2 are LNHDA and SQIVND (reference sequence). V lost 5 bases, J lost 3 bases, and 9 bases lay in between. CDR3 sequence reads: CASSLPLTDTQYF. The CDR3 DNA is TGTGCCAGTAGTCTCCCCTTGACAGATACGCAGTATTTT.

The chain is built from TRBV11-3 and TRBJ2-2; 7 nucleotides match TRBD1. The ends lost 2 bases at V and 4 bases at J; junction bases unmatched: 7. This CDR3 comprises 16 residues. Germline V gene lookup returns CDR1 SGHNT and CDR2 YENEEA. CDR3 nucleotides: TGTGCCAGCAGCTTAACTCCAGGGGGAATCACCGGGGAGCTGTTTTTT. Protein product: CASSLTPGGITGELFF.

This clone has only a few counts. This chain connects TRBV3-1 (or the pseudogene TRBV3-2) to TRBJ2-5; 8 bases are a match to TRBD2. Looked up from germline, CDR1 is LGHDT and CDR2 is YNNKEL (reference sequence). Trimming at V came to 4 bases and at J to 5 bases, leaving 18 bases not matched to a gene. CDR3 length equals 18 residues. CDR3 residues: CASSRGPISGEAGETQYF. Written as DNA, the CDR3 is TGTGCCAGCAGCCGTGGACCTATTAGCGGGGAGGCAGGGGAGACCCAGTACTTC.

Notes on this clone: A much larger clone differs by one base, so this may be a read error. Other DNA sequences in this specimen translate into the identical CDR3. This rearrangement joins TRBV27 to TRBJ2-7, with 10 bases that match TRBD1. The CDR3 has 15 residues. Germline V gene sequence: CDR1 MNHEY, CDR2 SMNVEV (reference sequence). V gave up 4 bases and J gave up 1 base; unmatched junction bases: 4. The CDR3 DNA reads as TGTGCCAGCAGTTCACCGGGACAGGGGTCCTACGAGCAGTACTTC. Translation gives CASSSPGQGSYEQYF.

The CDR3 nucleotides read TGTGCCACCAGTGATAGCAGGGGAGTCTATGGCTACACCTTC. Residues: CATSDSRGVYGYTF. This chain connects TRBV24-1 to TRBJ1-2, with D possibly being TRBD1 (6 bases). The CDR3 has 14 residues. V shed 3 bases and J shed 4 bases, with 11 bases lying between them. Germline CDR1 is KGHDR and CDR2 is SFDVKD.

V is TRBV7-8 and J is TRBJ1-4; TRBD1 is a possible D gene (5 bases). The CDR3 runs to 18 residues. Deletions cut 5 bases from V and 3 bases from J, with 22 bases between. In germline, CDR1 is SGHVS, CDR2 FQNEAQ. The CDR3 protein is CASSPGFGQGHPNEKLFF. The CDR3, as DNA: TGTGCCAGCAGCCCTGGGTTTGGTCAGGGCCATCCTAATGAAAAACTGTTTTTT.

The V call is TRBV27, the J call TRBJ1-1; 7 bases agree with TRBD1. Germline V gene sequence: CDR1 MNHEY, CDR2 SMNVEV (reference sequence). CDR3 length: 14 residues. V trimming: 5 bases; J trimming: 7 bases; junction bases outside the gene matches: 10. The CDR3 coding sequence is TGTGCCAGCAGTCCCTGGAAGGGGGCCGGTGAAGCTTTCTTT. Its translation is CASSPWKGAGEAFF.